A selection of T cell receptor beta chains follows, all from one sample in a study of Graves' ophthalmopathy and Graves' hyperthyroidism. MiXCR was run by TCRdb on the multiplex PCR reads, yielding one entry per CDR3 protein. This sample carries a few hundred thousand distinct CDR3 sequences, more than 20% of them seen once, and the ten largest clones take around 3.1%. Sample: peripheral blood. Every receptor here comes from a woman aged 18-29 years with stable Graves' hyperthyroidism. CDR3s include the opening cysteine and the closing phenylalanine or tryptophan. A D gene is named only where the DNA matches it firmly. The listing skips clone size in some rows; elsewhere it reads once, few, many or a size class.

TRBJ1-5 | - | TRBV4-3 | - | CASSQDPPDTRNQPQHF | TGCGCCAGCAGCCAAGACCCCCCAGACACCCGCAATCAGCCCCAGCATTTT
TRBJ1-6 | many | TRBV25-1 | - | CASSESGSGRGVRRGLHYNSPLHF | TGTGCCAGCAGTGAATCTGGAAGCGGGAGAGGGGTTCGGCGCGGACTTCATTATAATTCACCCCTCCACTTT
TRBJ2-1 | - | TRBV29-1 | - | CSVESGSSYNEQFF | TGCAGCGTTGAATCCGGGAGCTCCTACAATGAGCAGTTCTTC
TRBJ1-1 | - | TRBV19 | - | CASNHRQGNTEAFF | TGTGCCAGTAACCACAGGCAAGGTAACACTGAAGCTTTCTTT
TRBJ2-7 | once | TRBV6-1 | TRBD1 | CASTVGQGTSGQYF | TGTGCCAGCACCGTGGGACAGGGAACCTCTGGGCAGTACTTC
TRBJ1-1 | many | TRBV6-5 | TRBD1 | CASSYSNAGGAWTEAFF | TGTGCCAGCAGTTACTCGAACGCAGGGGGCGCTTGGACTGAAGCTTTCTTT
TRBJ1-1 | - | TRBV5-5 | TRBD1 | CAISLEGGQTEAFF | TGTGCCATCAGCTTGGAAGGGGGCCAGACTGAAGCTTTCTTT
TRBJ1-2 | - | TRBV5-1 | - | CASSLEPGARGYTF | TGCGCCAGCAGCTTGGAACCAGGGGCGCGCGGCTACACCTTC
TRBJ2-7 | many | TRBV11-2 | - | CASSSSLGDEQYF | TGTGCCAGCAGCTCTAGCCTGGGCGACGAGCAGTACTTC
TRBJ1-5 | - | TRBV7-8 | - | CASSLIEQPQHF | TGTGCCAGCAGCTTGATAGAGCAGCCCCAGCATTTT
TRBJ1-3 | many | TRBV20-1 | - | CSAGLGGNTIYF | TGCAGTGCCGGACTGGGCGGAAACACCATATATTTT
TRBJ2-7 | many | TRBV28 | - | CASSTGTLPYEQYF | TGTGCCAGCAGTACAGGGACTTTACCCTACGAGCAGTACTTC
TRBJ1-6 | - | TRBV10-3 | - | CAISGQGHSPPHF | TGTGCCATCAGTGGGCAGGGGCATTCACCCCCCCACTTT
TRBJ1-4 | - | TRBV7-2 | TRBD1 | CASSLAGTGNEKLFF | TGTGCCAGCAGCTTAGCCGGGACAGGGAATGAAAAACTGTTTTTT
TRBJ2-1 | - | TRBV12-3/TRBV12-4 | - | CASRYLGWDEKFF | TGTGCCAGCAGGTATCTAGGTTGGGATGAGAAGTTCTTC
TRBJ2-7 | many | TRBV29-1 | TRBD2 | CSVVGSGDSSAYEQYF | TGCAGCGTGGTAGGCAGCGGGGATTCCTCAGCCTACGAGCAGTACTTC
TRBJ2-6 | many | TRBV30 | - | CAWSRQPYGANVLTF | TGTGCCTGGAGTCGCCAACCCTACGGGGCCAACGTCCTGACTTTC
TRBJ2-7 | many | TRBV2 | TRBD2 | CASTRLSGVAYEQYF | TGTGCCAGCACCAGACTAAGCGGGGTTGCCTACGAGCAGTACTTC
TRBJ1-1 | - | TRBV6-5 | - | CASSYVAGGDTEAFF | TGTGCCAGCAGTTATGTTGCGGGGGGCGACACTGAAGCTTTCTTT
TRBJ1-1 | many | TRBV29-1 | - | CSDGTNTEAFF | TGCAGCGACGGAACAAACACTGAAGCTTTCTTT
TRBJ2-6 | - | TRBV2 | - | CASSETGSGANVLTF | TGTGCCAGCAGTGAAACAGGGTCCGGGGCCAACGTCCTGACTTTC
TRBJ1-2 | many | TRBV5-1 | TRBD1 | CATATGTGGFFGYTF | TGCGCCACTGCGACCGGGACAGGGGGCTTCTTCGGCTACACCTTC
TRBJ1-1 | many | TRBV6-5 | - | CASSYGGLGTTEAFF | TGTGCCAGCAGTTACGGGGGGCTCGGTACGACTGAAGCTTTCTTT
TRBJ2-2 | many | TRBV6-4 | - | CASRAAHNTGELFF | TGTGCCAGCCGGGCGGCCCACAACACCGGGGAGCTGTTTTTT
TRBJ2-7 | many | TRBV7-8 | - | CASSLDAPFDSYEQYF | TGTGCCAGCAGCTTAGATGCCCCTTTCGACTCCTACGAGCAGTACTTC
TRBJ2-7 | many | TRBV7-8 | TRBD2 | CASSLAHVTSGRQYTYEQYF | TGTGCCAGCAGCTTAGCGCATGTGACTAGCGGGAGGCAATACACCTACGAGCAGTACTTC
TRBJ2-7 | - | TRBV5-1 | TRBD2 | CASSTGTSGTSSYEQYF | TGCGCCAGCAGCACCGGGACTAGCGGGACTAGCTCCTACGAGCAGTACTTC
TRBJ2-7 | many | TRBV20-1 | TRBD2 | CSAGLAGGFYEQYF | TGCAGTGCCGGACTAGCGGGAGGATTCTACGAGCAGTACTTC
TRBJ1-1 | - | TRBV30 | - | CAWGKPGTLNTEAFF | TGTGCCTGGGGGAAACCCGGGACGTTGAACACTGAAGCTTTCTTT
TRBJ2-2 | many | TRBV4-2 | - | CASSQGLVGRELFF | TGTGCCAGCAGCCAAGGCCTCGTAGGGCGGGAGCTGTTTTTT
TRBJ2-4 | few | TRBV3-1 | - | CASSQAAGPIQYF | TGTGCCAGCAGCCAAGCAGCGGGCCCCATTCAGTACTTC
TRBJ2-2 | many | TRBV28 | - | CAGRDFNTGELFF | TGTGCCGGAAGGGACTTCAACACCGGGGAGCTGTTTTTT
TRBJ1-5 | - | TRBV19 | - | CASSRGRVPQHF | TGTGCCAGTAGCAGGGGCCGCGTACCCCAGCATTTT